This entry lists 21 T cell receptor beta chains sequenced from one sample in a study of blood T cell repertoires in COVID-19. Sequencing used immunoSEQ multiplex PCR; TCRdb keeps in-frame clones, though not all of them. The repertoire consists of 300,000 to 350,000 clones, with approximately 89% occurring once and the leading ten covering 3.9%. The sample taken for sequencing was peripheral blood. These receptors originate from a woman aged 55-69 years with COVID-19, enrolled during active disease.

The chain couples TRBV7-8 to TRBJ2-5, with D perhaps TRBD2 (6 bases). Germline loops: CDR1 SGHVS, CDR2 FQNEAQ. Deletions cut 5 bases from V and 5 bases from J, with 12 bases between. This CDR3 has 13 amino acids. The CDR3 is CASSPTGRETQYF. The CDR3 bases are TGTGCCAGCAGCCCTACGGGGAGGGAGACCCAGTACTTC.

There are a few counts of this clone. The CDR3 reads CASSSGGLNTGELFF. DNA of the CDR3: TGCGCCAGCAGCTCCGGGGGACTCAACACCGGGGAGCTGTTTTTT. The chain employs TRBV5-1 and TRBJ2-2; D possibly corresponds to TRBD2 (6 bases). This CDR3 comprises 15 residues. Trimming took 3 bases from V and 2 from J, leaving 11 bases between them. Germline-derived CDR1 and CDR2 are SGHRS and YFSETQ. Filled out from reference TRBV5-1 and TRBJ2-2, the complete variable domain reads KAGVTQTPRYLIKTRGQQVTLSCSPISGHRSVSWYQQTPGQGLQFLFEYFSETQRNKGNFPGRFSGRQFSNSRSEMNVSTLELGDSALYLCASSSGGLNTGELFFGEGSRLTVL.

V is TRBV24-1 and J is TRBJ1-1; the D gene is possibly TRBD1 (5 bases). CDR3 length: 12 residues. Trimming took off 1 base at V and 8 bases at J, with 7 bases between the two ends. Germline loops: CDR1 KGHDR, CDR2 SFDVKD. The CDR3: CATSDFGAEAFF. The CDR3 DNA reads as TGTGCCACCAGTGATTTTGGGGCGGAAGCTTTCTTT.

As regards this clone: The junction and the germline gene differ at one end; a read error may be behind it. The CDR3 sequence: CTSSSPSGLAEEQYF. The CDR3 DNA follows: TGTACCAGCAGCTCGCCCTCGGGACTAGCGGAGGAGCAGTACTTC. The V and J genes are TRBV11-2 and TRBJ2-7; TRBD2 aligns across 11 bases. The CDR3 extends over 15 amino acids. Germline CDR1 and CDR2: SGHAT and FQNNGV.

This chain joins TRBV3-1 (or the pseudogene TRBV3-2) and TRBJ1-2, with a tentative D call TRBD1 (6 bases). This CDR3 contains 14 residues. CDR1 is LGHDT, CDR2 YNNKEL, per germline (reference sequence). Deletions cut 3 bases from V and 8 bases from J, with 16 bases between. Here the CDR3 reads CASSHLRGGLGYTF. The CDR3 DNA sequence: TGTGCCAGCAGCCACCTGAGGGGGGGGCTCGGCTACACCTTC.

In DNA, the CDR3 is TGTGCCAGCAGTGAAACTGGGACAGGGGCGGTCAAGAGGTCCTACGAGCAGTACTTC. Residues: CASSETGTGAVKRSYEQYF. The chain is built from TRBV6-4 and TRBJ2-7; 10 positions agree with TRBD1. The CDR3 has 19 residues. Germline V gene data show CDR1 as MRHNA and CDR2 as SNTAGT. Germline trimming cut 3 bases from V and 1 base from J; bases unmatched to any gene: 15.

V and J are TRBV2 and TRBJ1-1; a possible D gene is TRBD1 (6 bases). The CDR3 spans 12 residues. Germline CDR1 and CDR2: SNHLY and FYNNEI. V gave up 6 bases and J gave up 7 bases, with 12 bases separating them. The CDR3 bases are TGTGCCAGCAGCCGTGACAGGAATGAAGCTTTCTTT. It is translated as CASSRDRNEAFF. Variable domain in full (rest from reference TRBV2 and TRBJ1-1): EPEVTQTPSHQVTQMGQEVILRCVPISNHLYFYWYRQILGQKVEFLVSFYNNEISEKSEIFDDQFSVERPDGSNFTLKIRSTKLEDSAMYFCASSRDRNEAFFGQGTRLTVV.

The chain has TRBV21-1 and TRBJ1-1; TRBD1, the D gene given by the table, was not confirmed from the DNA. TRBV21-1 is given as a pseudogene. The CDR3 loop spans 19 amino acids. CDR3 coding DNA: TGTGCCAGCAGCACCCTGCGGGACAGGGGGTGGGAGATGAACACTGAAGCTTTCTTT. Translated, it gives CASSTLRDRGWEMNTEAFF.

The V call is TRBV19, the J call TRBJ1-5, with D possibly TRBD1 on 6 matching bases. Trimming cost V 6 bases and J 4 bases, with 19 bases left between them. The V gene's germline CDR1 is LNHDA and CDR2 SQIVND (reference sequence). The CDR3 is 16 residues long. CDR3 loop: CASSSQGVDLNQPQHF. The CDR3 bases are TGTGCCAGTAGCTCACAGGGTGTGGACTTAAATCAGCCCCAGCATTTT. Drawing the rest from reference TRBV19 and TRBJ1-5, the complete variable domain is DGGITQSPKYLFRKEGQNVTLSCEQNLNHDAMYWYRQDPGQGLRLIYYSQIVNDFQKGDIAEGYSVSREKKESFPLTVTSAQKNPTAFYLCASSSQGVDLNQPQHFGDGTRLSIL.

This clone was picked up one time. The V and J genes are TRBV6-5 and TRBJ1-6; D is unresolved. CDR1 MNHEY and CDR2 SVGAGI come from the germline V gene. Between the trimmed V and J ends, which lost 3 bases and 0 bases, there was a span of 6 bases. This CDR3 comprises 15 residues. This CDR3 reads CASSYDSSYNSPLHF. CDR3 DNA: TGTGCCAGCAGTTATGATAGCTCCTATAATTCACCCCTCCACTTT.

The chain carries TRBV7-9 and TRBJ1-2; possibly TRBD1 for D (6 bases). V lost 3 bases and J 4 bases, leaving 15 bases between the germline ends. Germline CDR1 is SEHNR and CDR2 is FQNEAQ (reference sequence). The CDR3 has 15 residues. The CDR3 region has the DNA TGTGCCAGCAGCTTGACAGGCCGCGAACTCTATGGCTACACCTTC. It codes for CASSLTGRELYGYTF.

The chain links TRBV4-2 to TRBJ1-1; D unresolved. The V and J ends lost 2 bases and 0 bases respectively, with 16 bases between them. In germline, CDR1 is LGHNA, CDR2 YNFKEQ. The CDR3 runs to 17 residues. CDR3 DNA sequence: TGTGCCAGCAGCCAAAACCCCGCGGCAGACTTGAACACTGAAGCTTTCTTT. Translated: CASSQNPAADLNTEAFF.

The gene calls are TRBV27 and TRBJ2-1; tentative D call: TRBD1 (6 bases). The CDR3 loop spans 14 amino acids. V was trimmed by 4 bases and J by 2 bases, leaving 9 bases between them. From germline, CDR1 is MNHEY and CDR2 SMNVEV (reference sequence). CDR3 bases: TGTGCCAGCAGTTACAGGGTCGCCTACAATGAGCAGTTCTTC. Amino acid sequence: CASSYRVAYNEQFF.

This sequence joins TRBV5-1 and TRBJ1-4, with 9 bases fitting TRBD1. After removal of 4 bases from V and 7 bases from J, the junction contained 11 bases not matched to a gene. CDR1 and CDR2 from the germline V gene are SGHRS and YFSETQ. This CDR3 comprises 16 residues. The CDR3 loop reads CASSAGQGGYTEKLFF. Written as DNA, the CDR3 is TGCGCCAGCAGCGCGGGACAGGGAGGCTATACTGAAAAACTGTTTTTT. The whole variable domain, filled in from reference TRBV5-1 and TRBJ1-4, reads KAGVTQTPRYLIKTRGQQVTLSCSPISGHRSVSWYQQTPGQGLQFLFEYFSETQRNKGNFPGRFSGRQFSNSRSEMNVSTLELGDSALYLCASSAGQGGYTEKLFFGSGTQLSVL.

The chain joins TRBV27 to TRBJ1-2, with 8 bases lining up with TRBD1. Losses at the gene ends were 4 bases for V and 4 bases for J; bases not matched to a gene: 14. Germline V gene data show CDR1 as MNHEY and CDR2 as SMNVEV (reference sequence). This CDR3 is built from 17 residues. Here the CDR3 DNA reads TGTGCCAGCAGTTCGACCGGGACAGGCAGGAGAGTCTATGGCTACACCTTC. Protein: CASSSTGTGRRVYGYTF.

The J gene is TRBJ1-4, the V gene TRBV27; 8 bases agree with TRBD1. The germline CDR1 and CDR2 sequences are MNHEY and SMNVEV (reference sequence). The trim removed 5 bases at V and 8 bases at J, leaving 7 bases unmatched. This CDR3 has 14 amino acids. CDR3 region: CASSRTGLGEKLFF. Written as DNA, the CDR3 is TGTGCCAGCAGTCGGACAGGGTTAGGGGAAAAACTGTTTTTT. The variable domain in full, completed from reference TRBV27 and TRBJ1-4, reads EAQVTQNPRYLITVTGKKLTVTCSQNMNHEYMSWYRQDPGLGLRQIYYSMNVEVTDKGDVPEGYKVSRKEKRNFPLILESPSPNQTSLYFCASSRTGLGEKLFFGSGTQLSVL.

This rearrangement joins TRBV28 to TRBJ1-2, with a possible D match to TRBD1 (5 bases). Germline V gives CDR1 MDHEN, CDR2 SYDVKM. The CDR3 covers 12 residues. Trimming took 3 bases from V and 8 from J, leaving 10 bases between them. CDR3 sequence: CASSFRTKGYTF. The CDR3 DNA is TGTGCCAGCAGTTTCAGGACAAAAGGCTACACCTTC.

The chain employs TRBV19 and TRBJ1-1; 8 positions match TRBD1. The germline V gene encodes CDR1 LNHDA and CDR2 SQIVND (reference sequence). This CDR3 contains 15 residues. The V segment lost 6 bases and the J segment 4 bases; nucleotides outside the gene matches: 10. The CDR3 loop reads CASSEPGGESTEAFF. CDR3 nucleotides: TGTGCCAGTAGCGAACCAGGGGGCGAGTCCACTGAAGCTTTCTTT.

With regard to this clone: At one end, the junction sequence differs from germline, possibly due to a read error. The chain is built from TRBV28 and TRBJ1-1, with D perhaps matching TRBD1 (6 bases). Germline CDR1 reads MDHEN; CDR2 reads SYDVKM. The CDR3 loop spans 11 amino acids. CDR3 loop: CASRNTGFMIF. In DNA form, the CDR3 reads TGTGCCAGCAGAAATACAGGGTTTATGATCTTT.

The chain couples TRBV28 to TRBJ1-1; 7 positions match TRBD1. This CDR3 contains 15 residues. The junction had 10 bases not matched to a gene; V was cut back by 4 bases and J by 5 bases. CDR1 MDHEN and CDR2 SYDVKM come from the germline V gene. The CDR3 DNA reads TGTGCCAGCAGTTCCCCCAGGGGGGTGAGGACTGAAGCTTTCTTT. Translated: CASSSPRGVRTEAFF.

The chain recombines TRBV19 with TRBJ1-2; 11 bases align to TRBD1. The CDR3 is 16 residues long. Trimming removed 4 bases from V and 5 bases from J; junction bases left unmatched: 9. In germline, CDR1 is LNHDA, CDR2 SQIVND (reference sequence). CDR3 residues: CASSNPGTGGVYGYTF. The CDR3 DNA follows: TGTGCCAGTAGTAACCCCGGGACAGGGGGAGTTTATGGCTACACCTTC.